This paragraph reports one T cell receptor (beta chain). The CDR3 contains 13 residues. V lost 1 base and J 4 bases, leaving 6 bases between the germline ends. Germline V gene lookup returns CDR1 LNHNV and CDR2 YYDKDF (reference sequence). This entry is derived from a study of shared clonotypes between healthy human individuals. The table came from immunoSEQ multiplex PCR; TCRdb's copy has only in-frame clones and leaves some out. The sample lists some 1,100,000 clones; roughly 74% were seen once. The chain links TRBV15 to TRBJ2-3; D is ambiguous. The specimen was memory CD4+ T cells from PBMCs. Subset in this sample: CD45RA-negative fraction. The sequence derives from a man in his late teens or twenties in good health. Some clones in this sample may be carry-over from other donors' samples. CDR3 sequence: CATSRAVSDTQYF. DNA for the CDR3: TGTGCCACCAGCAGAGCGGTTTCAGATACGCAGTATTTT.